This T cell receptor beta chain was found in a study of molecular identifiers for immune sequencing clone quantification. Isolation of naive CD8 T cells was achieved by sorting on a CD8+CD4-CCR7+CD45RA+ phenotype. Via MiXCR, TCRdb re-called the PCR reads, giving one row per CDR3 protein. The repertoire holds nearly 650,000 distinct CDR3 sequences, with roughly 25% as singletons. CDR1 and CDR2 from the germline V gene are SEHNR and FQNEAQ (reference sequence). Germline trimming cut 1 base from V and 0 bases from J; bases unmatched to any gene: 2. The CDR3 is 15 amino acids. This clonotype was observed a few times.

The V and J genes are TRBV7-9 and TRBJ1-2; 7 positions match TRBD1. The receptor was isolated from a human donor in good health. Some libraries in this study had Jurkat cell RNA spiked in. Sequenced material: naive CD8+ T cells from blood, with Jurkat cell RNA spiked in. This sample's subset: FACS-sorted CD8+CD4-CCR7+CD45RA+ naive T cells. Here the CDR3 reads CASSLGRGPNYGYTF. DNA for the CDR3: TGTGCCAGCAGCTTAGGGAGGGGGCCTAACTATGGCTACACCTTC.